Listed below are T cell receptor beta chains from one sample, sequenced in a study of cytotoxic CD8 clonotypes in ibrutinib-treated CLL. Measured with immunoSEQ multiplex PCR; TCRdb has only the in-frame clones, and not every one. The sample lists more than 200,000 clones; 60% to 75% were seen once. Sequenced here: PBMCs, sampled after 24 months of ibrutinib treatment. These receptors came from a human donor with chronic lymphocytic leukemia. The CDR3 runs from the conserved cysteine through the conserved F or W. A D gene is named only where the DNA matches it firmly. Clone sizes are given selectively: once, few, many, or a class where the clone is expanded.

CDR3 protein: CASSSTGVAYEQYF; CDR3 DNA: TGTGCCAGCAGCTCGACAGGGGTAGCGTACGAGCAGTACTTC; V gene: TRBV7-8; clone size: .; D gene: TRBD1; J gene: TRBJ2-7
CDR3 protein: CASSFRREANNEQFF; CDR3 DNA: TGTGCCAGCAGCTTTCGCCGGGAGGCCAACAATGAGCAGTTCTTC; V gene: TRBV7-8; clone size: .; D gene: TRBD2; J gene: TRBJ2-1
CDR3 protein: CSVSPEGPLNEKLFF; CDR3 DNA: TGCAGCGTCTCCCCGGAGGGTCCGCTTAACGAAAAACTGTTTTTT; V gene: TRBV29-1; clone size: .; D gene: .; J gene: TRBJ1-4
CDR3 protein: CASTSDITYEQYF; CDR3 DNA: TGTGCCAGCACCTCGGACATTACCTACGAGCAGTACTTC; V gene: TRBV7-9; clone size: .; D gene: .; J gene: TRBJ2-7
CDR3 protein: CASSPGLQETQYF; CDR3 DNA: TGTGCCAGTAGTCCCGGACTGCAAGAGACCCAGTACTTC; V gene: TRBV19; clone size: .; D gene: .; J gene: TRBJ2-5
CDR3 protein: CASSQDAGTQYGELFF; CDR3 DNA: TGCGCCAGCAGCCAAGACGCCGGGACCCAGTACGGGGAGCTGTTTTTT; V gene: TRBV4-3; clone size: .; D gene: .; J gene: TRBJ2-2
CDR3 protein: CASSLPWTGEPNYGYTF; CDR3 DNA: TGTGCCAGCAGCTTGCCTTGGACAGGGGAACCAAACTATGGCTACACCTTC; V gene: TRBV5-4; clone size: .; D gene: TRBD1; J gene: TRBJ1-2
CDR3 protein: CASSYKVIGGNEQFF; CDR3 DNA: TGTGCCAGCAGTTACAAGGTGATAGGGGGCAATGAGCAGTTCTTC; V gene: TRBV6-6; clone size: .; D gene: .; J gene: TRBJ2-1
CDR3 protein: CASSARGTQYF; CDR3 DNA: TGTGCCAGCAGTGCCCGGGGGACCCAGTACTTC; V gene: TRBV28; clone size: .; D gene: .; J gene: TRBJ2-5
CDR3 protein: CASSLTHSGANVLTF; CDR3 DNA: TGTGCCAGCAGCTTAACCCACTCTGGGGCCAACGTCCTGACTTTC; V gene: TRBV11-1; clone size: .; D gene: .; J gene: TRBJ2-6
CDR3 protein: CAISALTGVQNTYEQYF; CDR3 DNA: TGTGCCATCAGTGCCCTGACAGGGGTCCAAAACACCTACGAGCAGTACTTC; V gene: TRBV10-3; clone size: few; D gene: TRBD1; J gene: TRBJ2-7